These 25 T cell receptor beta chains share one sample of origin, sequenced in a study of T cells after yellow fever vaccination. TCRdb re-analysed the 5' RACE reads in MiXCR, keeping a single row per CDR3 protein. Of some 350,000 distinct CDR3 sequences listed, about 4% are singletons. This sample comprised PBMCs, obtained 5 days after the yellow fever booster vaccination. Receptor source: a man younger than 35 who received the YFV17D yellow fever vaccine.

This clonotype was found many times. The rearrangement joins TRBV5-1 to TRBJ2-7; unclear D gene. There are 15 residues in the CDR3. Germline V gene data show CDR1 as SGHRS and CDR2 as YFSETQ. V was trimmed by 2 bases and J by 0 bases, leaving 12 bases between them. CDR3: CASSFAPRNSYEQYF. The CDR3, as DNA: TGCGCCAGCAGCTTCGCTCCACGGAACTCCTACGAGCAGTACTTC.

The genes are TRBV28 and TRBJ1-2; perhaps TRBD1 as D (5 bases). Trimming took off 6 bases at V and 5 bases at J, with 13 bases between the two ends. Per germline, CDR1 MDHEN and CDR2 SYDVKM. The CDR3 has 13 amino acids. The CDR3 nucleotides read TGTGCCAGCAGCCTTGGACACTTTTATGGCTACACCTTC. Its translation is CASSLGHFYGYTF.

Only a few counts were recorded for this clonotype. The V and J genes are TRBV7-2 and TRBJ1-2, with TRBD1 matching 8 bases. The CDR3 is 13 amino acids. Trimming at V came to 5 bases and at J to 7 bases, leaving 6 bases not matched to a gene. CDR1 SGHTA and CDR2 FQGNSA come from the germline V gene. CDR3 sequence (DNA): TGTGCCAGCAGCACCAGGGGGCTGGGTGGCTACACCTTC. This gives the protein CASSTRGLGGYTF.

This clonotype has more than one count but fewer than ten. The rearrangement uses TRBV6-1 and TRBJ1-5, with D unresolved. Per the germline V gene, CDR1 is MNHNS and CDR2 is SASEGT. Trimming stripped 3 bases from V and 5 bases from J, with 2 bases between. The CDR3 spans 11 residues. This CDR3 reads CASSDYQPQHF. CDR3 DNA: TGTGCCAGCAGTGATTATCAGCCCCAGCATTTT.

This clonotype was found a few times. The chain joins TRBV5-1 to TRBJ2-3; D may be TRBD1 or TRBD2 (6 bases each). CDR3 length: 16 residues. In germline, CDR1 is SGHRS, CDR2 YFSETQ. Trimming removed 3 bases at V and 2 bases at J, with 16 bases between. The DNA for the CDR3 is TGCGCCAGCAGCTGGGGGTTATGGGGGGCCACAGATACGCAGTATTTT. Amino acids: CASSWGLWGATDTQYF. Together with reference TRBV5-1 and TRBJ2-3, the CDR3 gives the full variable domain: KAGVTQTPRYLIKTRGQQVTLSCSPISGHRSVSWYQQTPGQGLQFLFEYFSETQRNKGNFPGRFSGRQFSNSRSEMNVSTLELGDSALYLCASSWGLWGATDTQYFGPGTRLTVL.

There are a few counts of this clonotype. The CDR3 DNA sequence: TGTGCCAGCTCAGGCCGGGACAGGGGTTACAATCAGCCCCAGCATTTT. Translation: CASSGRDRGYNQPQHF. The gene calls are TRBV25-1 and TRBJ1-5; 10 bases agree with TRBD1. The J segment lost 3 bases and the V segment lost 8 bases, leaving 10 bases of the junction unmatched. Germline loops: CDR1 MGHDK, CDR2 SYGVNS. The CDR3 is 16 amino acids.

The CDR3 sequence is CASSSGTRINEQFF. In DNA form, the CDR3 reads TGTGCCAGCAGTTCGGGTACGCGGATCAATGAGCAGTTCTTC. The V call is TRBV28, the J call TRBJ2-1; no firm D call. Trimming removed 4 bases at V and 6 bases at J, with 13 bases between. Germline V CDR1 and CDR2: MDHEN, SYDVKM. The CDR3 is 14 residues long. The full variable domain, completed using reference TRBV28 and TRBJ2-1, is DVKVTQSSRYLVKRTGEKVFLECVQDMDHENMFWYRQDPGLGLRLIYFSYDVKMKEKGDIPEGYSVSREKKERFSLILESASTNQTSMYLCASSSGTRINEQFFGPGTRLTVL.

The chain links TRBV6-6 to TRBJ1-4, with TRBD1 matching 7 bases. The CDR3 has 18 amino acids. CDR1 and CDR2 from the germline V gene are MNHNY and SVGAGI (reference sequence). The V and J ends lost 6 bases and 5 bases, in that order; junction bases with no gene match: 18. In nucleotides, the CDR3 is TGTGCCAGCAGCCGTCGACAGGGAAGCTTAGTGGAGAATGAAAAACTGTTTTTT. Its protein product is CASSRRQGSLVENEKLFF.

J is TRBJ2-1 and V is TRBV6-5; D possibly corresponds to TRBD2 (7 bases). V gave up 0 bases and J gave up 10 bases, with 16 bases separating them. The CDR3 has 15 residues. From germline, CDR1 is MNHEY and CDR2 SVGAGI. CDR3 in DNA: TGTGCCAGCAGTTACTCGAGATCGGGGGGCATCGAGCAGTTCTTC. Protein sequence: CASSYSRSGGIEQFF.

This chain's CDR3 is CASRTGDLSTDTQYF. The CDR3 DNA reads as TGTGCCAGCAGGACAGGGGACCTTAGCACAGATACGCAGTATTTT. The chain recombines TRBV12-3 or TRBV12-4 with TRBJ2-3, with 8 positions matching TRBD1. This CDR3 spans 15 amino acids. Unmatched junction bases numbered 5, after V lost 6 bases and J lost 0 bases.

The chain links TRBV7-2 to TRBJ2-3, with D possibly TRBD2 on 6 matching bases. V was pared by 2 bases and J by 6 bases, with 18 bases between. Per the germline V gene, CDR1 is SGHTA and CDR2 is FQGNSA. The CDR3 sequence is 16 residues long. CDR3 loop: CASSLTAGTGGDTQYF. The CDR3 DNA reads TGTGCCAGCAGCTTAACCGCGGGGACTGGGGGGGATACGCAGTATTTT.

This clonotype has a count of ten or more. The V call is TRBV28, the J call TRBJ2-1, with D perhaps being TRBD1 or TRBD2 (6 bases each). Germline assignment: CDR1 MDHEN and CDR2 SYDVKM. There are 15 residues in the CDR3. Trimming stripped 6 bases from V and 7 bases from J, with 19 bases between. DNA for the CDR3: TGTGCCAGCAGCACCCCGAGGGGGGCTGGGAATGAGCAGTTCTTC. As protein: CASSTPRGAGNEQFF.

This clonotype has ten or more counts. DNA for the CDR3: TGTGCCAGCAGTCGGCGGGGCAGTGCCTCCACTGAAGCTTTCTTT. This encodes CASSRRGSASTEAFF. The chain is built from TRBV11-2 and TRBJ1-1; maybe TRBD1 (5 bases). Germline V CDR1 and CDR2: SGHAT, FQNNGV. There are 15 residues in the CDR3. V lost 6 bases to trimming and J lost 4 bases, with 18 bases between them.

There are many counts of this clonotype. The chain links TRBV27 to TRBJ1-6; the D gene is possibly TRBD1 (6 bases). The CDR3 totals 14 residues. Trimming removed 7 bases from V and 10 bases from J, with 17 bases in between. CDR1 and CDR2 (germline): MNHEY, SMNVEV (reference sequence). CDR3 protein: CASMPRTAGSPLHF. The CDR3, as DNA: TGTGCCAGCATGCCACGGACAGCAGGGTCACCCCTCCACTTT.

This clonotype was detected ten times or more. This chain joins TRBV27 and TRBJ2-1; maybe TRBD2 (5 bases). Germline-derived CDR1 and CDR2 are MNHEY and SMNVEV (reference sequence). The V and J ends lost 3 bases and 3 bases respectively, with 12 bases between them. CDR3 length equals 15 residues. The CDR3 DNA is TGTGCCAGCAGTTTCTGGACGGGGAGCTACAATGAGCAGTTCTTC. Amino acids: CASSFWTGSYNEQFF.

This clonotype was seen more than once but under ten times. J is TRBJ1-5 and V is TRBV6-2 or TRBV6-3; D is possibly TRBD1 (6 bases). V was trimmed by 7 bases and J by 3 bases, leaving 16 bases between them. This CDR3 has 15 amino acids. The germline V gene encodes CDR1 MNHEY and CDR2 SVGEGT. CDR3 sequence: CASIEGGRPNQPQHF. The CDR3 bases are TGTGCCAGCATAGAAGGGGGTCGACCCAATCAGCCCCAGCATTTT.

This clonotype was seen a few times. This sequence joins TRBV4-1 and TRBJ1-2, with unresolved D. The CDR3 runs 12 residues. V was shortened by 4 bases and J by 8 bases, with 11 bases between the two germline ends. Looked up from germline, CDR1 is MGHRA and CDR2 is YSYEKL. In DNA, the CDR3 is TGCGCCAGCAGCCCCAATCCTGGCGGCTACACCTTC. Encoded protein: CASSPNPGGYTF.

The J gene is TRBJ2-7, the V gene TRBV18, with D perhaps TRBD1 (6 bases). The germline V and J ends were trimmed by 3 bases and 3 bases, with 15 bases remaining between them. Germline assignment: CDR1 KGHSH and CDR2 LQKENI. The CDR3 contains 15 residues. The CDR3 sequence: CASSPGQGLDYEQYV. As DNA, the CDR3 is TGTGCCAGCTCACCGGGGCAGGGGCTTGACTACGAGCAGTACGTC.

This clonotype has just a few counts. V gene TRBV19 combines with J gene TRBJ1-5; TRBD1 is a possible D gene (5 bases). The CDR3 is 12 amino acids. The V end lost 10 bases, the J end lost 4 bases, and 11 bases lay between the germline ends. CDR1 and CDR2 from the germline V gene are LNHDA and SQIVND (reference sequence). DNA for the CDR3: TGTGCCACGGACACCGCGAATCAGCCCCAGCATTTT. This translates into CATDTANQPQHF.

This clonotype was seen more than once but under ten times. The chain recombines TRBV7-8 with TRBJ2-2; no reliable D call. Between the trimmed V and J ends, which lost 3 bases and 3 bases, there was a span of 8 bases. Germline CDR1 reads SGHVS; CDR2 reads FQNEAQ. This CDR3 has 14 amino acids. The CDR3 DNA reads as TGTGCCAGCAGCTTTTTTGGGTACACCGGGGAGCTGTTTTTT. Its protein is CASSFFGYTGELFF.

There are a few counts of this clonotype. J is TRBJ2-7 and V is TRBV29-1; 12 bases align to TRBD1. The CDR3 sequence is 13 residues long. V lost 8 bases and J lost 4; bases outside the gene matches: 6. CDR1 and CDR2 (germline): SQVTM, ANQGSEA. Here the CDR3 reads CSNPGQGAYEQYF. The CDR3, as DNA: TGCAGCAACCCGGGACAGGGGGCGTACGAGCAGTACTTC.

The J gene is TRBJ2-2, the V gene TRBV6-5; no firm D call. The V end was cut by 5 bases, the J end by 3 bases, with 10 bases between. CDR3 length: 14 residues. CDR1 and CDR2 (germline): MNHEY, SVGAGI. The CDR3: CASSPASYTGELFF. In nucleotides, the CDR3 is TGTGCCAGCAGTCCGGCGTCATACACCGGGGAGCTGTTTTTT.

This clonotype was seen a handful of times. V is TRBV6-5 and J is TRBJ2-7; D possibly uses TRBD1 or TRBD2 (6 bases each). CDR3 length equals 15 residues. Trimming cost V 2 bases and J 0 bases, with 11 bases left between them. In germline, CDR1 is MNHEY, CDR2 SVGAGI. The CDR3 region is CASSYVGGSSYEQYF. In nucleotides, the CDR3 is TGTGCCAGCAGTTACGTGGGGGGCAGCTCCTACGAGCAGTACTTC.

The chain is built from TRBV20-1 and TRBJ1-2; tentatively, D is TRBD1 (5 bases). The CDR3 runs to 11 residues. V lost 6 bases and J lost 4, with 9 bases in between. Germline loops: CDR1 DFQATT, CDR2 SNEGSKA (reference sequence). The CDR3 sequence: CSAADSYGYTF. In DNA, the CDR3 is TGCAGTGCAGCTGACAGCTATGGCTACACCTTC.

This clonotype was observed a few times. The V and J genes are TRBV5-1 and TRBJ2-5; D remains unclear. This CDR3 contains 13 residues. V lost 0 bases and J 4 bases, leaving 7 bases between the germline ends. Germline V gene lookup returns CDR1 SGHRS and CDR2 YFSETQ. CDR3 protein: CASSLENRETQYF. In DNA, the CDR3 is TGCGCCAGCAGCTTGGAAAACAGAGAGACCCAGTACTTC.